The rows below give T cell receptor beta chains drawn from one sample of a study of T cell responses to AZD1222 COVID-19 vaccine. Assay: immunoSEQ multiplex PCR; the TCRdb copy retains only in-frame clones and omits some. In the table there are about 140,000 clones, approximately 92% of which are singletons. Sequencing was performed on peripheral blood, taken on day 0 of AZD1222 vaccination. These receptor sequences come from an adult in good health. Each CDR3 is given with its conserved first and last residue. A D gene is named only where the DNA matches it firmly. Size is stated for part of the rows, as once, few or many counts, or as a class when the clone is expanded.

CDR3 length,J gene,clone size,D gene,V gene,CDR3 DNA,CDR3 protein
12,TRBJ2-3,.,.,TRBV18,TGTGCCAGCTCACCACGCACAGATACGCAGTATTTT,CASSPRTDTQYF
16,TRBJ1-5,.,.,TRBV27,TGTGCCAGCAGTTCCCTACAGGGTTATAGCAATCAGCCCCAGCATTTT,CASSSLQGYSNQPQHF
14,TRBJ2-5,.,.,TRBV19,TGTGCCAGTAGTATTTGGGGCAGGCCAAAGACCCAGTACTTC,CASSIWGRPKTQYF
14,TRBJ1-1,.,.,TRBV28,TGTGCCAGCAGTTTATATTCGGCAGGCGGTGAAGCTTTCTTT,CASSLYSAGGEAFF
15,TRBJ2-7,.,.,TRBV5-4,TGTGCCAGCAGCTTTCGGGGGAGCCCTCGCTACGAGCAGTACTTC,CASSFRGSPRYEQYF
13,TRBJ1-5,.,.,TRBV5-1,TGCGCCAGCAGCTTGGGGTTCGGGCAGCCCCAGCATTTT,CASSLGFGQPQHF
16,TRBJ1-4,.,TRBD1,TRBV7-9,TGTGCCAGCAGCTTGGGGCCAGGGGGGCGAGGAGAAAAACTGTTTTTT,CASSLGPGGRGEKLFF
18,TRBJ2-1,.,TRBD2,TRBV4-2,TGTGCCAGCAGCCAAGATGGGACTAGCTTATCGTCGTACAATGAGCAGTTCTTC,CASSQDGTSLSSYNEQFF
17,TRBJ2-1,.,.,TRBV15,TGTGCCACCAGCAGAGGTCTCGGAGCGGGTCTCTACAATGAGCAGTTCTTC,CATSRGLGAGLYNEQFF
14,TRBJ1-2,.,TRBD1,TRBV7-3,TGTGCCAGCAGCCCCCACGGACAGGGGCCTGGCTACACCTTC,CASSPHGQGPGYTF
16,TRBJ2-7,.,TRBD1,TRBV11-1,TGTGCCAGCAGCTTAGCGGGGGACAGCCTAACCTACGAGCAGTACTTC,CASSLAGDSLTYEQYF
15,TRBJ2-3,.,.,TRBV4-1,TGCGCCAGCAGCCAAGTCAAGGGGCTCACAGATACGCAGTATTTT,CASSQVKGLTDTQYF
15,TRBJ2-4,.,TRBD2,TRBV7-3,TGTGCCAGCACCTTGCCCGGACACGGGAGGGGCATTCAGTACTTC,CASTLPGHGRGIQYF
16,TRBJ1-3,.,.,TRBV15,TGTGCCACCAGCAGAGCTAACCTCCGGACTGGAAACACCATATATTTT,CATSRANLRTGNTIYF
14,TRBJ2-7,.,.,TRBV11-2,TGTGCCAGCAGTCAAGAGTCAGCGACCTACGAGCAGTACTTC,CASSQESATYEQYF
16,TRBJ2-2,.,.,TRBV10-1,TGCGCCAGCAGTGAGTTAAGGGGGAGGACTACCGGGGAGCTGTTTTTT,CASSELRGRTTGELFF
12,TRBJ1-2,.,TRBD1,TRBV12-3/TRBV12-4,TGTGCCAGCGTTCCGGCAGGGGGTGGCTACACCTTC,CASVPAGGGYTF
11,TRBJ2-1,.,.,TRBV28,TGTGCCAGCAGTTCAAGGAGTGAGCAGTTCTTC,CASSSRSEQFF
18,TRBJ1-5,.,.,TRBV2,TGTGCCAGCAGTGTTCGGCAGGGAGTTAATCTTAGCAATCAGCCCCAGCATTTT,CASSVRQGVNLSNQPQHF
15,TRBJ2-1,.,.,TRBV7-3,TGTGCCAGCAGCTTAGGGGTGATCTCCTACAATGAGCAGTTCTTC,CASSLGVISYNEQFF
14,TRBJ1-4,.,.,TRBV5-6,TGTGCCAGCAGCTTGTCCAGGGCTAATGAAAAACTGTTTTTT,CASSLSRANEKLFF
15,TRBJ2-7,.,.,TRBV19,TGTGCCAGTAGTATGACCAGGGTGGGCTCCTACGAGCAGTACTTC,CASSMTRVGSYEQYF
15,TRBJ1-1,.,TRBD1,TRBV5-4,TGTGCCAGCAGCTTCCAGGACAGGGGGGGTGCTGAAGCTTTCTTT,CASSFQDRGGAEAFF
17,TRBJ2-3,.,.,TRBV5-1,TGCGCCAGCAGTTTCCAACCACCCTTGAGGAGCACAGATACGCAGTATTTT,CASSFQPPLRSTDTQYF
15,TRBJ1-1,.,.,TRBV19,TGTGCCAGTAGTATCGCCGGATATTGGAACACTGAAGCTTTCTTT,CASSIAGYWNTEAFF
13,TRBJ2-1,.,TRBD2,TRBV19,TGTGCCAGTGGACTAGCGGGAGTGAATGAGCAGTTCTTC,CASGLAGVNEQFF
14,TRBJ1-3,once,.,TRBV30,TGTGCCTACCGGGACCGGCGGAGGGAAAACACCATATATTTT,CAYRDRRRENTIYF
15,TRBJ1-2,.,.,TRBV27,TGTGCCAGCAGACTCAGGACCGGAAGCAACTATGGCTACACCTTC,CASRLRTGSNYGYTF
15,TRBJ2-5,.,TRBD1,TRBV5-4,TGTGCCAGCAGCTTTCCCGGGACAGGGGGCCAGACCCAGTACTTC,CASSFPGTGGQTQYF
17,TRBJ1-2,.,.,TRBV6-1,TGTGCCAGCAGTGAGGGAACAGGATCCCCCTCCTTGTGGGGCTACACCTTC,CASSEGTGSPSLWGYTF
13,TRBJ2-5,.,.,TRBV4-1,TGCGCCAGCAGCCTCTCCGCGGAAGAGACCCAGTACTTC,CASSLSAEETQYF
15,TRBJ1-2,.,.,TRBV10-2,TGCGCCAGCAGTGAAAGGGAGACGGGCACGAATGGCTACACCTTC,CASSERETGTNGYTF
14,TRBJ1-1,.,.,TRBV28,TGTGCCAGCAGTCCCGGAGACCGGAACACTGAAGCTTTCTTT,CASSPGDRNTEAFF
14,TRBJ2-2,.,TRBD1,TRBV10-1,TGCGCCAGCAGAGAACAGGGGACCACCGGGGAGCTGTTTTTT,CASREQGTTGELFF
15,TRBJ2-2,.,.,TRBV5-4,TGTGCCAGCAGCTTGTACGGGGGAGCCACCGGGGAGCTGTTTTTT,CASSLYGGATGELFF
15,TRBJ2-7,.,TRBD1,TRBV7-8,TGTGCCAGCAGCCGGACAGGGGAGAAGTCCTACGAGCAGTACTTC,CASSRTGEKSYEQYF
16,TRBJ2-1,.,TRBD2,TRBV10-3,TGTGCCATCAGTGTGCTAGCGGGAGTGTCGTATGATGAGCAGTTCTTC,CAISVLAGVSYDEQFF
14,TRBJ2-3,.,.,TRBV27,TGTGCCAGCAGTTTGACAAGGGGAGGTGATACGCAGTATTTT,CASSLTRGGDTQYF
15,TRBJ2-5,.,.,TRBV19,TGTGCCAGTAGCGCGGACTTTACGTACCAAGAGACCCAGTACTTC,CASSADFTYQETQYF
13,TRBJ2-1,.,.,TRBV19,TGTGCCAGTAGCCAGGGGAGGAACAATGAGCAGTTCTTC,CASSQGRNNEQFF
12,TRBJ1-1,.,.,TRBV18,TGTGCCAGCTCACCAGAGAACACTGAAGCTTTCTTT,CASSPENTEAFF
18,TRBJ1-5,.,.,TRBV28,TGTGCTCTCTCCCCTGGCGGGGGCGGCGGTGGTAGCAATCAGCCCCAGCATTTT,CALSPGGGGGGSNQPQHF
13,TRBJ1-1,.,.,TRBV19,TGTGCCAGTAGTATTGCAGGGAGCACTGAAGCTTTCTTT,CASSIAGSTEAFF
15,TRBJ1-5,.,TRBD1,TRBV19,TGTGCCAGTAGTACAAATCGACAGGGGGATCAGCCCCAGCATTTT,CASSTNRQGDQPQHF
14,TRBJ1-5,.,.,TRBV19,TGTGCCAGTAGGAAGGACAGTAGCAATCAGCCCCAGCATTTT,CASRKDSSNQPQHF
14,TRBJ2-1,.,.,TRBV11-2,TGTGCCAGCAAGCGGCCAGGCGGGTACAATGAGCAGTTCTTC,CASKRPGGYNEQFF
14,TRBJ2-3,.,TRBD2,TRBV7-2,TGTGCCAGCAGACTAGCGGGAAGCACAGATACGCAGTATTTT,CASRLAGSTDTQYF
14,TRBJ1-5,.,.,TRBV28,TGTGCCAGCAGTTTCGGAGCGGGTTATCAGCCCCAGCATTTT,CASSFGAGYQPQHF
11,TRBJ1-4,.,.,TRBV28,TGTGCCAGCAGTATCCTTGAAAAACTGTTTTTT,CASSILEKLFF
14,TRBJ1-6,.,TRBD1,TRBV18,TGTGCCAGCTTTGGGACAGGGAAGGATTCACCCCTCCACTTT,CASFGTGKDSPLHF
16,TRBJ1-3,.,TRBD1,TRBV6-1,TGTGCCAGCAGTGAAAAGGGGGCGAGCTCTGGAAACACCATATATTTT,CASSEKGASSGNTIYF
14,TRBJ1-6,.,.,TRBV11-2,TGTGCCAGCAGCCCTATCGTCGGGGATTCACCCCTCCACTTT,CASSPIVGDSPLHF
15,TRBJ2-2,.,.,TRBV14,TGTGCCAGCAGGCGGAGCTTCGGGGACACCGGGGAGCTGTTTTTT,CASRRSFGDTGELFF
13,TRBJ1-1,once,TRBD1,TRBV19,TGTGCCAGTAGTATACGTCGACAGGGGAGAGCTTTCTTT,CASSIRRQGRAFF
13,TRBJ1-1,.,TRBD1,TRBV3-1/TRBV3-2,TGTGCCAGCAGCTGGGGACAGGGGGATGAAGCTTTCTTT,CASSWGQGDEAFF
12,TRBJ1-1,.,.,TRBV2,TGTGCCAGCAGTAGGGAGAGTATTGAAGCTTTCTTT,CASSRESIEAFF